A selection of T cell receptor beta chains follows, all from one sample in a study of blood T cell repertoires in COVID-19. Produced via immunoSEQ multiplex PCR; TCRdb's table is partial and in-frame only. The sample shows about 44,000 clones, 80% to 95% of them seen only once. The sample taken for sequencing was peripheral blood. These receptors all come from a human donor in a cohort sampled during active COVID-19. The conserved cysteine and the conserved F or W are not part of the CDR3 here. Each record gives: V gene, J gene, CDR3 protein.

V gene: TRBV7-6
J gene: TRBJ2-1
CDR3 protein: ASSLGRAGGGEQF

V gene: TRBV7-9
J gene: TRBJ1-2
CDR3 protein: ASSLERSNPRYT

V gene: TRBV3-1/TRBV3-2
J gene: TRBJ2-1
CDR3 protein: ASSQVTSTEQF

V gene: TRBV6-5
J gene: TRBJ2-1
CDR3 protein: ASRELDEQF

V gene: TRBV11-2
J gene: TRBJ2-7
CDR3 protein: ASSLAVGGYEQY

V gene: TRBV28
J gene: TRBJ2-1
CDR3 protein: ASSLPGVRSSYNEQF

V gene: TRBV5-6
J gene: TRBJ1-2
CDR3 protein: ASSLDRRQTYGYT

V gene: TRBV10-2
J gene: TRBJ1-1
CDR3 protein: ASSPEGVGTEAF

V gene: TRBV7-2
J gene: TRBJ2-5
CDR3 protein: ASSSAGVRETQY

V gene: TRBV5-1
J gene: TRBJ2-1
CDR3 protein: ASSLNNGQF

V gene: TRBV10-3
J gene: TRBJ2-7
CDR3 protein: AISGTALYEQY

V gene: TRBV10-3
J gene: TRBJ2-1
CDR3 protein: AIRNSGGSSEQF

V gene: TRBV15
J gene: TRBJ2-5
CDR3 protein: ATSRNQQGAQETQY

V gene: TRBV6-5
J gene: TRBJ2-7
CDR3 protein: ASSYSSGRPYEQY

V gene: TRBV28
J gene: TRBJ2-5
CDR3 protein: ASNLRGQETQY

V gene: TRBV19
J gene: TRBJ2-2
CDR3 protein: ASSIGQGQGRPGELF

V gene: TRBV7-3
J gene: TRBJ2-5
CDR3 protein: ASSWTGAETQY

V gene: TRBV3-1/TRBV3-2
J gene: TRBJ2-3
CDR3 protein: ASSQGGTGLTDTQY

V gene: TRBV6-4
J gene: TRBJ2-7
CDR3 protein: ASSESSSGGEQY

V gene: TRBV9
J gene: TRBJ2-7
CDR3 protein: ASSVGSSPLYEQY

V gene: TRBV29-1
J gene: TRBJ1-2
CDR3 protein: FRTANGYT

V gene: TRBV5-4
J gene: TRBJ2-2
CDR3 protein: ASSLGGRSNTGELF

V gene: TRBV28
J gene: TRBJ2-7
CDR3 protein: ASITGYEQY

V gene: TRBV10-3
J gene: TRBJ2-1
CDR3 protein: AISEEGLAGLEQF

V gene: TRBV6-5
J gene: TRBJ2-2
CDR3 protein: ASRPRTGNTGELF

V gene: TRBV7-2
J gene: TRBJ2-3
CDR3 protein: ASSLGVSGGARDTQY

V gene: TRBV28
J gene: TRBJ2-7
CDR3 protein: ASSLVQGLKLYEQY

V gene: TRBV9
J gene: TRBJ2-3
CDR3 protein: ASSFFGGEDTQY

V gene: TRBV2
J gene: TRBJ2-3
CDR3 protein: ASSLDTASTDTQY

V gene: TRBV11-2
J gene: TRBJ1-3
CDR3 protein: ASSRTTGPGNTIY

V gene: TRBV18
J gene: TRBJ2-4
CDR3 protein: ASSPPGVNIQY

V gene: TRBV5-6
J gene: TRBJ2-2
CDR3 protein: ASSLIRQGIFIGELF

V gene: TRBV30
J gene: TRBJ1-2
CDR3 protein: AWGDRGNYGYT

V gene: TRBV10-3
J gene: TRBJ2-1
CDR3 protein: AIRRREEDEQF

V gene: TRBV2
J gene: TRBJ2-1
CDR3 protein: ASLGGVSGQARVNEQF

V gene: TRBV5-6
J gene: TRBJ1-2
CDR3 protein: ASSMRQAPGYGYT

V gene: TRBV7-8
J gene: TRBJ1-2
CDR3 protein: ASSSTGVLNYGYT

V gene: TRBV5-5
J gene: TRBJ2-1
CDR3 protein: ASSLVPTSPYNEQF

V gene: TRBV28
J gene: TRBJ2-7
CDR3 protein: ASSLAGQGLDEQY

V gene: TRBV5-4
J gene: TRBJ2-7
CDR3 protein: ASSLTSGGAYEQY

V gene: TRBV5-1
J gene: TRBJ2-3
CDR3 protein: ASSPWTSGGSGDTQY

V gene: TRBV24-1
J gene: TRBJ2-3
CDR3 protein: ATSETGLADTQY